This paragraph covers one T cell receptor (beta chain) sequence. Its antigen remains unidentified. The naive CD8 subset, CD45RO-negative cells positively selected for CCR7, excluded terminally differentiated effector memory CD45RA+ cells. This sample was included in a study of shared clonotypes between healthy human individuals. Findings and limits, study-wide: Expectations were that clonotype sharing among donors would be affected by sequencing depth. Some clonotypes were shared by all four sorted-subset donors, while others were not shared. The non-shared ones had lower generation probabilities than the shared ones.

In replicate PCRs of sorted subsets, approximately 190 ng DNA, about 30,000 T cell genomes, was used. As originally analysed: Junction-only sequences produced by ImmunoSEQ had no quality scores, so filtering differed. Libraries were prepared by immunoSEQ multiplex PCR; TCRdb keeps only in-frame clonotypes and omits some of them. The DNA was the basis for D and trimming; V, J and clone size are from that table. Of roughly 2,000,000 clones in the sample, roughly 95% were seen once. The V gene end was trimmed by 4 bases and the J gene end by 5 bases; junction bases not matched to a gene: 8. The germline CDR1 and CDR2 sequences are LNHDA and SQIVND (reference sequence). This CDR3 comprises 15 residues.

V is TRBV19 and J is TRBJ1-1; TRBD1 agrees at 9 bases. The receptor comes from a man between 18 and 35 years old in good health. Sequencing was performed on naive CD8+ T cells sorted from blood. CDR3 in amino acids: CASSTGQGLGTEAFF. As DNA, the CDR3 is TGTGCCAGTAGTACGGGACAGGGACTAGGGACTGAAGCTTTCTTT. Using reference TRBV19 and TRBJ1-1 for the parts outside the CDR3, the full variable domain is DGGITQSPKYLFRKEGQNVTLSCEQNLNHDAMYWYRQDPGQGLRLIYYSQIVNDFQKGDIAEGYSVSREKKESFPLTVTSAQKNPTAFYLCASSTGQGLGTEAFFGQGTRLTVV.